These 16 T cell receptor beta chains came from one sample sequenced in a study of response to subunit inactivated influenza vaccine. TCRdb redid the calling of the RT-PCR reads with MiXCR, one entry per CDR3 protein. Of some 500,000 distinct CDR3 sequences in the sample, approximately 24% were seen once. The sequenced sample was CD4+ T cells sorted from PBMCs, obtained 4 to 6 days after vaccination. The receptors were gathered from a man aged 45-60 years who received an inactivated influenza vaccine.

This clonotype was seen more than once but under ten times. This rearrangement joins TRBV6-5 to TRBJ2-1; 7 bases line up with TRBD1. Germline CDR1 is MNHEY and CDR2 is SVGAGI. This CDR3 contains 12 residues. Losses at the gene ends were 6 bases for V and 10 bases for J; bases not matched to a gene: 6. CDR3 amino acids: CASRTGTWEQFF. The CDR3 nucleotides are TGTGCCAGCAGGACAGGGACCTGGGAGCAGTTCTTC.

V usage is TRBV20-1 and J usage is TRBJ2-1; D is ambiguous. V lost 0 bases and J lost 4, with 4 bases in between. The length of the CDR3 is 12 residues. Per the germline V gene, CDR1 is DFQATT and CDR2 is SNEGSKA (reference sequence). The CDR3 region is CSARELYNEQFF. The CDR3, as DNA: TGCAGTGCTAGAGAACTTTACAATGAGCAGTTCTTC.

The V gene is TRBV29-1, the J gene TRBJ2-2; perhaps TRBD1 as D (6 bases). Germline V CDR1 and CDR2: SQVTM, ANQGSEA. Trimming left V 1 base short and J 4 bases short, with 13 bases between. CDR3 size: 15 residues. The CDR3 sequence: CSVEVPGHPTGELFF. The DNA for the CDR3 is TGCAGCGTTGAAGTCCCGGGACACCCCACCGGGGAGCTGTTTTTT.

The sample holds many counts of this clonotype. The V and J genes are TRBV28 and TRBJ1-6; D is unresolved. The CDR3 sequence is 12 residues long. Germline loops: CDR1 MDHEN, CDR2 SYDVKM. Between the trimmed V and J ends, which lost 3 bases and 12 bases, there was a span of 9 bases. The CDR3 DNA reads as TGTGCCAGCAGTTTGCCGGGTTTACCCCTCCACTTT. The encoded protein is CASSLPGLPLHF.

This clonotype showed up just once. The J gene is TRBJ2-1, the V gene TRBV6-1; D may be TRBD2 (6 bases). The CDR3 is 14 residues long. CDR1 is MNHNS and CDR2 is SASEGT in the germline V gene. V gave up 8 bases and J gave up 0 bases, with 11 bases separating them. Here the CDR3 DNA reads TGTGCCAGCGCCGGGACTCACTCCTACAATGAGCAGTTCTTC. Translating gives CASAGTHSYNEQFF.

The chain carries TRBV5-6 and TRBJ2-1, with D possibly being TRBD2 (6 bases). CDR1 SGHDT and CDR2 YYEEEE come from the germline V gene. This CDR3 has 14 residues. The V gene lost 2 bases and the J gene lost 12 bases, with 18 bases spanning the gap. In DNA form, the CDR3 reads TGTGCCAGCAGCTTCTCTGGTCCCGGGCGGGGGCAGTTCTTC. This gives the protein CASSFSGPGRGQFF. The variable domain in full, with the rest retrieved from reference TRBV5-6 and TRBJ2-1, is DAGVTQSPTHLIKTRGQQVTLRCSPKSGHDTVSWYQQALGQGPQFIFQYYEEEERQRGNFPDRFSGHQFPNYSSELNVNALLLGDSALYLCASSFSGPGRGQFFGPGTRLTVL.

This clonotype came up a few times. The gene calls are TRBV28 and TRBJ1-1; D is unclear. The CDR3 spans 11 residues. V lost 6 bases, J lost 11 bases, and 13 bases lay in between. Germline CDR1 and CDR2: MDHEN and SYDVKM. The CDR3 protein is CASRSMWDAFF. CDR3 bases: TGTGCCAGCAGATCCATGTGGGATGCTTTCTTT.

This chain uses TRBV6-1 with TRBJ2-7; possible D gene TRBD1, 5 bases. Looked up from germline, CDR1 is MNHNS and CDR2 is SASEGT. The CDR3 has 13 amino acids. Trimming shortened V by 1 base and J by 7 bases, and 11 bases separated the two germline ends. The CDR3 DNA follows: TGTGCCAGCAGTGAAGAAGGCAGGGTGGAGCAGTACTTC. Translating gives CASSEEGRVEQYF.

This sequence joins TRBV20-1 and TRBJ2-2; 7 nucleotides align to TRBD2. CDR1 is DFQATT and CDR2 is SNEGSKA in the germline V gene (reference sequence). The CDR3 is 17 residues long. The V gene end was trimmed by 3 bases and the J gene end by 0 bases; junction bases not matched to a gene: 10. The CDR3 nucleotides are TGCAGTGCTAGCCCCCTAGCGGCTTTCGCGAACACCGGGGAGCTGTTTTTT. Residues: CSASPLAAFANTGELFF.

This clonotype was picked up many times. The rearrangement joins TRBV29-1 to TRBJ2-3; no definite D call. The CDR3 sequence is 12 residues long. Germline CDR1 SQVTM, CDR2 ANQGSEA. The germline V and J ends were trimmed by 1 base and 8 bases, with 10 bases remaining between them. This CDR3 is CSVEGSRSTQYF. The DNA for the CDR3 is TGCAGCGTTGAAGGATCAAGATCTACGCAGTATTTT.

The rearrangement uses TRBV5-1 and TRBJ1-1; no definite D call. The V gene's germline CDR1 is SGHRS and CDR2 YFSETQ. The CDR3 covers 14 residues. V lost 4 bases and J lost 1, with 11 bases in between. CDR3 region: CASSERGGNTEAFF. CDR3 sequence (DNA): TGCGCCAGCAGCGAGCGTGGAGGGAACACTGAAGCTTTCTTT. The full variable domain, rest sourced from reference TRBV5-1 and TRBJ1-1, is KAGVTQTPRYLIKTRGQQVTLSCSPISGHRSVSWYQQTPGQGLQFLFEYFSETQRNKGNFPGRFSGRQFSNSRSEMNVSTLELGDSALYLCASSERGGNTEAFFGQGTRLTVV.

This chain connects TRBV7-9 to TRBJ2-5, with D possibly being TRBD2 (7 bases). V lost 5 bases to trimming and J lost 5 bases, with 18 bases between them. The CDR3 runs to 15 residues. In germline, CDR1 is SEHNR, CDR2 FQNEAQ (reference sequence). CDR3 loop: CASSHVRGAGETQYF. The DNA for the CDR3 is TGTGCCAGCAGCCACGTCCGGGGGGCCGGGGAGACCCAGTACTTC.

This clonotype has a count of ten or more. V is TRBV5-1 and J is TRBJ2-1; 10 bases align to TRBD2. The germline V gene encodes CDR1 SGHRS and CDR2 YFSETQ. The CDR3 loop spans 14 amino acids. The V segment lost 5 bases and the J segment 10 bases; nucleotides outside the gene matches: 9. The chain's CDR3 is CASREGLAMEEQFF. Here the CDR3 DNA reads TGCGCCAGCAGGGAGGGACTAGCGATGGAAGAGCAGTTCTTC.

The rearrangement links TRBV7-9 to TRBJ2-2, with 7 bases lining up with TRBD2. This CDR3 is 14 amino acids long. Germline loops: CDR1 SEHNR, CDR2 FQNEAQ (reference sequence). The trim removed 6 bases at V and 1 base at J, leaving 2 bases unmatched. The CDR3 nucleotides are TGTGCCAGCAGTGGACTAGGGAACACCGGGGAGCTGTTTTTT. It encodes CASSGLGNTGELFF.

This clonotype occurred a few times. The chain joins TRBV5-1 to TRBJ1-2; D is perhaps TRBD1 (5 bases). This CDR3 region has 14 residues. Trimming stripped 4 bases from V and 4 bases from J, with 14 bases between. CDR1 SGHRS and CDR2 YFSETQ come from the germline V gene. CDR3 residues: CASSPLDSLYGYTF. The DNA of the CDR3 is TGCGCCAGCAGCCCTCTAGACAGTCTCTATGGCTACACCTTC.

This clonotype turned up a few times. The V call is TRBV5-1, the J call TRBJ2-7; TRBD1 aligns across 9 bases. CDR3 length: 13 residues. The trim removed 2 bases at V and 5 bases at J, leaving 2 bases unmatched. The V gene's germline CDR1 is SGHRS and CDR2 YFSETQ. CDR3 in amino acids: CASSFRQGDEQYF. In DNA, the CDR3 is TGCGCCAGCAGCTTCAGACAGGGGGACGAGCAGTACTTC.